The next 8 T cell receptor beta chains were all read from a single sample in a study of blood T cell repertoires in COVID-19. The protocol was immunoSEQ multiplex PCR, while the TCRdb copy is restricted to in-frame clones and leaves out a portion. The repertoire consists of 250,000 to 300,000 clones, with approximately 87% occurring once and the leading ten covering more than 1.3%. The specimen was peripheral blood. The receptors stem from a woman aged 35 to 49 who had recovered from COVID-19.

The J gene is TRBJ1-5, the V gene TRBV27; TRBD1 aligns across 11 bases. Germline V CDR1 and CDR2: MNHEY, SMNVEV (reference sequence). CDR3 length: 15 amino acids. V dropped 1 base and J dropped 5; count of bases not matched to a gene: 1. In DNA form, the CDR3 reads TGTGCCAGCAGTTTATGGGGACAGGGGGATCAGCCCCAGCATTTT. It encodes CASSLWGQGDQPQHF.

The chain carries TRBV9 and TRBJ1-6; 11 bases are shared with TRBD1. Germline CDR1 and CDR2: SGDLS and YYNGEE. The CDR3 runs 13 residues. V lost 7 bases, J lost 7 bases, and 1 base stayed unmatched. CDR3 DNA sequence: TGTGCCAGCGGGACAGGGGGGAATTCACCCCTCCACTTT. Protein product: CASGTGGNSPLHF.

This chain joins TRBV5-1 and TRBJ2-1; 11 nucleotides agree with TRBD2. V lost 4 bases to trimming and J lost 5 bases; unmatched junction nucleotides: 8. Germline V lookup: CDR1 SGHRS, CDR2 YFSETQ. The CDR3 spans 16 residues. The CDR3 protein is CASSPRGTSGHNEQFF. DNA for the CDR3: TGCGCCAGCAGCCCCAGAGGGACTAGCGGACACAATGAGCAGTTCTTC.

The chain employs TRBV15 and TRBJ2-3; D is possibly TRBD1 (5 bases). Germline CDR1 and CDR2: LNHNV and YYDKDF (reference sequence). V dropped 4 bases and J dropped 2 bases, with 13 bases sitting between them. This CDR3 comprises 15 residues. CDR3 residues: CATSIRVGATDTQYF. The CDR3, as DNA: TGTGCCACCAGCATCCGGGTAGGGGCCACAGATACGCAGTATTTT.

The chain is built from TRBV5-3 and TRBJ1-1; D is unresolved. Being an ORF, TRBV5-3 has a function that is uncertain. The V gene lost 2 bases and the J gene lost 11 bases, with 16 bases spanning the gap. The CDR3 length is 13 residues. The CDR3 sequence: CARSLLPPSDAFF. The CDR3 DNA reads TGTGCCAGAAGCTTATTACCCCCGAGCGACGCTTTCTTT.

The chain links TRBV3-1 (or the pseudogene TRBV3-2) to TRBJ2-2; the D gene is possibly TRBD2 (6 bases). CDR3 length: 14 residues. V lost 4 bases, J lost 6 bases, and 12 bases lay in between. Germline loops: CDR1 LGHDT, CDR2 YNNKEL (reference sequence). The CDR3 protein is CASSRGAGAGELFF. For the CDR3, the DNA is TGTGCCAGCAGCCGCGGGGCCGGTGCCGGGGAGCTGTTTTTT.

The chain has TRBV5-4 and TRBJ2-6, with 7 bases fitting TRBD2. The CDR3 runs to 19 residues. V shed 3 bases, J shed 3 bases, and the junction held 15 bases outside the gene matches. CDR1 is SGHNT and CDR2 is YYREEE in the germline V gene (reference sequence). Here the CDR3 reads CASSSQWGGVRGGANVLTF. CDR3 nucleotide sequence: TGTGCCAGCAGCTCCCAATGGGGGGGGGTGCGGGGTGGGGCCAACGTCCTGACTTTC. Filled out from reference TRBV5-4 and TRBJ2-6, the complete variable domain reads ETGVTQSPTHLIKTRGQQVTLRCSSQSGHNTVSWYQQALGQGPQFIFQYYREEENGRGNFPPRFSGLQFPNYSSELNVNALELDDSALYLCASSSQWGGVRGGANVLTFGAGSRLTVL.

The chain joins TRBV2 to TRBJ2-5, with 7 bases identical to TRBD2. V lost 6 bases and J lost 3; bases outside the gene matches: 10. The CDR3 covers 15 residues. Germline loops: CDR1 SNHLY, CDR2 FYNNEI. This CDR3 reads CASSRVGGVKETQYF. The CDR3 bases are TGTGCCAGCAGCCGAGTGGGGGGGGTTAAAGAGACCCAGTACTTC.